The clone carrying this T cell receptor beta chain has a count of ten or more. The antigen is not known. V was clipped by 6 bases and J by 8 bases, with 19 bases between them. CDR3 length: 14 amino acids. Investigators prepared the TCR beta libraries by applying iRepertoire HTBI primers and Arm-PCR of CDR3 regions. TCRdb re-analysed the multiplex PCR reads in MiXCR, keeping a single row per CDR3 protein. The repertoire consists of about 430,000 distinct CDR3 sequences, with 14% to 15% occurring once and the leading ten covering about 7.6%. This specimen belongs to a study of regulatory T cells in long-lasting Graves disease. Study-level findings and limits: New patients shared fewer public clonotypes (about 1,000) than persistent patients did (approximately 3,000).

As to time point: newly diagnosed GD, antithyroid drugs for less than 3 months. Following extraction of RNA from PBMCs, that RNA was used to make the TCR library. Graves' disease diagnosis followed American Thyroid Association guidelines. These records were also assigned to another study, of T cells in Graves' hyperthyroidism and ophthalmopathy. That paper states: HTBI primers were the set used in a first-round RT-PCR of the TCR CDR3. By a 13 V-J model, ophthalmopathy was set apart from stable hyperthyroidism.

The TCR comes from a woman aged 40-49 years with Graves disease. Sequenced here: peripheral blood mononuclear cells (PBMCs), sampled at new diagnosis, from a patient treated with antithyroid drugs. The J gene is TRBJ1-2, the V gene TRBV12-3 or TRBV12-4; possibly TRBD1 for D (5 bases). CDR3 amino acids: CASSQLRGDRGYTF. CDR3 in DNA: TGTGCCAGCAGCCAACTTCGAGGGGATCGGGGCTACACCTTC.